The clone carrying this T cell receptor (beta chain) was seen a few times. The J segment lost 9 bases and the V segment lost 5 bases, leaving 8 bases of the junction unmatched. The CDR3 contains 14 residues. CDR1 is SQVTM and CDR2 is ANQGSEA in the germline V gene. TCRdb analysed the RACE reads with MiXCR anew, one entry per CDR3 protein. The sample carries under 200,000 distinct CDR3 sequences, nearly 30% recorded once. The data belong to a study of human T cells and chemical hapten exposure. Time point denoted: pre-sensitization, week 0. The treatment: therapeutic diphenylcyclopropenone sensitization with weekly scalp DPC. Participating donors were patients with alopecia, aged 18 to 70 years, considered appropriate candidates for DPC. Extraction yielded total RNA from whole blood (unfractionated).

The receptor's source is a woman between 25 and 40 years old with alopecia areata. Some clones in this sample may be carry-over from other donors' samples. This chain uses TRBV29-1 with TRBJ2-1; 12 bases line up with TRBD2. Sequencing was performed on whole blood, taken in connection with sensitization to the hapten diphenylcyclopropenone (DPC). DNA of the CDR3: TGCAGCGTTCGGGCTAGCGGGAGGGCGGCTGAGCAGTTCTTC. It yields the protein CSVRASGRAAEQFF.